A selection of T cell receptor beta chains follows, all from one sample in a study of PD-L1 blockade in urothelial cancer. The method was immunoSEQ multiplex PCR; TCRdb's version includes in-frame clones alone and lacks a portion of them. Seen here are tens of thousands of clones, about 85% observed once, and the top ten hold 13% to 15%. This specimen was PBMCs, taken around atezolizumab (anti-PD-L1) treatment. These receptors all come from a man aged 60-69 years with urothelial cancer. The CDR3 runs from the conserved cysteine through the conserved F or W. Fields, in order: CDR3 DNA, CDR3 protein, clone size, V gene, D gene, J gene. D genes are given only for firm matches. A clone size is listed for some rows: how often the clone was seen (once, few, many), or a class if it is expanded.

CDR3nt: TGTGCCAGCAGGGGACAGGTTAATCAGCCCCAGCATTTT
CDR3aa: CASRGQVNQPQHF
abundance: few
v_gene: TRBV2
d_gene: TRBD1
j_gene: TRBJ1-5

CDR3nt: TGTGCCACCAGCACCTTACAGGGATTGAGTGAAAAACTGTTTTTT
CDR3aa: CATSTLQGLSEKLFF
abundance: once
v_gene: TRBV15
d_gene: .
j_gene: TRBJ1-4

CDR3nt: TGTGCCAGCAGTGACAGGACATCATCCTACGAGCAGTACTTC
CDR3aa: CASSDRTSSYEQYF
abundance: .
v_gene: TRBV11-1
d_gene: .
j_gene: TRBJ2-7

CDR3nt: TGTGCCAGCAGTTCAGGGTTTGGCTCTGGGGCCAACGTCCTGACTTTC
CDR3aa: CASSSGFGSGANVLTF
abundance: .
v_gene: TRBV7-3
d_gene: .
j_gene: TRBJ2-6

CDR3nt: TGTGCCAGCAGCTTCGAGCGGGGGATTTACACCGGGGAGCTGTTTTTT
CDR3aa: CASSFERGIYTGELFF
abundance: .
v_gene: TRBV11-2
d_gene: TRBD2
j_gene: TRBJ2-2

CDR3nt: TGTGCCAGCAGCCTGGGCCGGCGTGCTGAAGCTTTCTTT
CDR3aa: CASSLGRRAEAFF
abundance: .
v_gene: TRBV7-6
d_gene: .
j_gene: TRBJ1-1

CDR3nt: TGTGCCAGCAGTTACCAGGTACACATGAACACTGAAGCTTTCTTT
CDR3aa: CASSYQVHMNTEAFF
abundance: .
v_gene: TRBV6-5
d_gene: .
j_gene: TRBJ1-1

CDR3nt: TGTGCCATCAGTGGGAGGGACACCGGGGAGCTGTTTTTT
CDR3aa: CAISGRDTGELFF
abundance: few
v_gene: TRBV10-3
d_gene: .
j_gene: TRBJ2-2

CDR3nt: TGTGCCATCAGTGGCGACAGGGATCAGGAAAAACTGTTTTTT
CDR3aa: CAISGDRDQEKLFF
abundance: .
v_gene: TRBV10-3
d_gene: TRBD1
j_gene: TRBJ1-4

CDR3nt: TGTGCCAGCTCACCTACAGGGGGCTCTGGAAACACCATATATTTT
CDR3aa: CASSPTGGSGNTIYF
abundance: .
v_gene: TRBV18
d_gene: TRBD1
j_gene: TRBJ1-3

CDR3nt: TGTGCCAGCAGTTACCGATCGACAGGGAACTACGAGCAGTACTTC
CDR3aa: CASSYRSTGNYEQYF
abundance: .
v_gene: TRBV6-5
d_gene: TRBD1
j_gene: TRBJ2-7

CDR3nt: TGTGCCTGGAGTCCGGGACAGGGGGCGAACACCATATATTTT
CDR3aa: CAWSPGQGANTIYF
abundance: .
v_gene: TRBV30
d_gene: TRBD1
j_gene: TRBJ1-3

CDR3nt: TGTGCCAGCTCACCCTTCGGGGGGAGGTTTGAGGAGACCCAGTACTTC
CDR3aa: CASSPFGGRFEETQYF
abundance: .
v_gene: TRBV18
d_gene: TRBD2
j_gene: TRBJ2-5

CDR3nt: TGTGCCAGCAGGAGACAGGGCTACGAGCAGTACTTC
CDR3aa: CASRRQGYEQYF
abundance: .
v_gene: TRBV2
d_gene: TRBD1
j_gene: TRBJ2-7

CDR3nt: TGCGCCAGCTCCACGGGACAGGGGGGCTACGAGCAGTACTTC
CDR3aa: CASSTGQGGYEQYF
abundance: .
v_gene: TRBV4-3
d_gene: TRBD1
j_gene: TRBJ2-7

CDR3nt: TGTGCCAGCAGCTTAAGTCAGGAGGGGGCAGTGTATGGCTACACCTTC
CDR3aa: CASSLSQEGAVYGYTF
abundance: .
v_gene: TRBV13
d_gene: TRBD1
j_gene: TRBJ1-2

CDR3nt: TGTGCCAGCAGCGCCGGGACAGGGGAACAGCCCCAGCATTTT
CDR3aa: CASSAGTGEQPQHF
abundance: .
v_gene: TRBV16
d_gene: TRBD1
j_gene: TRBJ1-5